The T cell receptor (beta chain) under discussion was sequenced for a study of blood T cell repertoires in COVID-19. For the study at large: COVID-19 samples collected from the United States, Italy and Spain covered acute and convalescent phases. The cDNA or gDNA used as material had been derived from T cells, B-cell-depleted T cells, or PBMCs.

The V gene's germline CDR1 is SNHLY and CDR2 FYNNEI. The CDR3 is made up of 12 amino acids. Trimming stripped 7 bases from V and 8 bases from J, with 11 bases between. As originally analysed: Nucleated cell counts were estimated from reference gene primer amplification. The method was immunoSEQ multiplex PCR; TCRdb's version includes in-frame clones alone and lacks a portion of them. For V, J and clone size, that table is used; D and trimming come from the DNA. The profile covers about 75,000 clones, with 80% to 95% appearing a single time and 6.9% taken by the ten largest. Sequenced material: peripheral blood. The clonotype was recovered from a human donor in a cohort sampled during active COVID-19. V is TRBV2 and J is TRBJ1-4; no clear D. CDR3 sequence (DNA): TGTGCCAGCAACGAGGAGACCGAAAAACTGTTTTTT. It specifies CASNEETEKLFF.